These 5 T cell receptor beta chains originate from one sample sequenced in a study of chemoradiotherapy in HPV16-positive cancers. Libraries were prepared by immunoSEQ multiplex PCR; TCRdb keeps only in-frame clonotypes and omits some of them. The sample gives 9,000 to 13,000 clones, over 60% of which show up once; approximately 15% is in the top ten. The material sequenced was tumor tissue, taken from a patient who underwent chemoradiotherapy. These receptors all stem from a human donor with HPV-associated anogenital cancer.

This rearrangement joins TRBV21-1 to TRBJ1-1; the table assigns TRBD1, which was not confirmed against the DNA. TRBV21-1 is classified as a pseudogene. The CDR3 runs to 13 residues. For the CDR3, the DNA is TGTGCCAGCTTGGAGGGGGCGGACACTGAAGCTTTCTTT. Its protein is CASLEGADTEAFF.

CDR3 DNA sequence: TGCGCCAGCAGCTTGGGCGTCTATGGCTACACCTTC. As protein: CASSLGVYGYTF. The V and J genes are TRBV5-1 and TRBJ1-2; D call uncertain. CDR3 size: 12 residues. The germline gives CDR1 SGHRS, CDR2 YFSETQ. Trimming shortened V by 0 bases and J by 4 bases, and 4 bases separated the two germline ends.

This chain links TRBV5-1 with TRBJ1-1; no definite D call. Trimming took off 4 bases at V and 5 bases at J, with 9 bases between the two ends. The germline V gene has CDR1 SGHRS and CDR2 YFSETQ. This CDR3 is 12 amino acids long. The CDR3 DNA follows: TGCGCCAGCAGCCCCACGGGGACTGAAGCTTTCTTT. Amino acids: CASSPTGTEAFF.

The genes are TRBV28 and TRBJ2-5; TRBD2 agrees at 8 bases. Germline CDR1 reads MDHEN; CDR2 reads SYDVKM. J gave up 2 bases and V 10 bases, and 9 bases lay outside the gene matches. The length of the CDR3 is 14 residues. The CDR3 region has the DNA TGTGCCATCGCGGGTAGCGGGGCGCAAGAGACCCAGTACTTC. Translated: CAIAGSGAQETQYF.

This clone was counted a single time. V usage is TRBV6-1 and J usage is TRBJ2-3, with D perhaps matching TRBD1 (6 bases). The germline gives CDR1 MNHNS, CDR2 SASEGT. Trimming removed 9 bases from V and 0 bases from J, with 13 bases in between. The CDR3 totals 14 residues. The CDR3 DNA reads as TGTGCCAGTCGACAGGATTTCAGCACAGATACGCAGTATTTT. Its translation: CASRQDFSTDTQYF.